The text below deals with one TCR beta chain. This sample stems from a study of OX40 agonist ivuxolimab in advanced cancers. The wider study: A diagnosis of hepatocellular carcinoma, melanoma, renal cell or head and neck cancer was present in dose-escalation patients. The dose-escalation cohort was approximately 81% male, with a mean age of about 58 years, ranging about 23 to 80.

Libraries were prepared by immunoSEQ multiplex PCR; TCRdb keeps only in-frame clonotypes and omits some of them. Here the sample spans roughly 34,000 clones, about 76% being singletons. The trim removed 0 bases at V and 2 bases at J, leaving 3 bases unmatched. Germline V gene lookup returns CDR1 GTSNPN and CDR2 SVGIG (reference sequence). This CDR3 is 14 amino acids long. The sequencing here drew on CD4+ or CD8+ T cells sorted from blood, taken in a trial of the OX40 agonist ivuxolimab. The origin of this receptor is an adult with an advanced solid tumor such as melanoma, head and neck, liver or kidney cancer. The chain uses TRBV30 and TRBJ2-5, with 7 bases fitting TRBD2. The CDR3 DNA sequence: TGTGCCTGGAGTGTTGGGGGGGGACAAGAGACCCAGTACTTC. Its translation is CAWSVGGGQETQYF. The full variable domain, rest sourced from reference TRBV30 and TRBJ2-5, is SQTIHQWPATLVQPVGSPLSLECTVEGTSNPNLYWYRQAAGRGLQLLFYSVGIGQISSEVPQNLSASRPQDRQFILSSKKLLLSDSGFYLCAWSVGGGQETQYFGPGTRLLVL.